Each of the 9 T cell receptor beta chains below was sequenced from the same sample in a study of shared clonotypes between healthy human individuals. Naive CD8 cells lacked CD45RO, underwent positive selection for CCR7 and left out terminally differentiated effector memory CD45RA+ cells. This table comes from immunoSEQ multiplex PCR, and its TCRdb copy is limited to in-frame clones, with some not included. Here the sample spans millions of clones, about 94% being singletons. Sequencing was done on a sample of naive CD8+ T cells sorted from blood. The origin of the receptors is a man between 18 and 35 years old in good health.

The chain joins TRBV2 to TRBJ1-2; D gene unclear. V shed 2 bases and J shed 4 bases, with 8 bases lying between them. The CDR3 is 13 residues long. The germline V gene encodes CDR1 SNHLY and CDR2 FYNNEI. CDR3 protein: CASSEKQSYGYTF. The CDR3 DNA reads as TGTGCCAGCAGTGAAAAGCAGAGCTATGGCTACACCTTC.

The rearrangement joins TRBV4-3 to TRBJ1-4; 7 bases align to TRBD1. The ends lost 0 bases at V and 7 bases at J; junction bases unmatched: 8. Germline V gene sequence: CDR1 LGHNA, CDR2 YSLEER. CDR3 length equals 16 residues. The chain's CDR3 is CASSQDLDRIGEKLFF. The CDR3 DNA sequence: TGCGCCAGCAGCCAAGACCTGGACAGGATCGGTGAAAAACTGTTTTTT.

This clone has only one observation. The chain carries TRBV28 and TRBJ2-7; tentative D call: TRBD1 (5 bases). With 4 bases removed from V and 3 bases from J, the gap between germline ends came to 13 bases. CDR1 is MDHEN and CDR2 is SYDVKM in the germline V gene. The CDR3 totals 14 residues. CDR3 residues: CASSYGRAGYEQYF. The CDR3 nucleotides read TGTGCCAGCAGTTACGGCAGGGCTGGCTACGAGCAGTACTTC.

J is TRBJ2-7 and V is TRBV4-3, with D maybe TRBD2 (7 bases). The CDR3 is 15 amino acids. Trimming cost V 5 bases and J 0 bases, with 14 bases left between them. Looked up from germline, CDR1 is LGHNA and CDR2 is YSLEER. This CDR3 reads CASSNMGGGSYEQYF. CDR3 nucleotide sequence: TGCGCCAGCAGCAATATGGGAGGGGGCTCCTACGAGCAGTACTTC.

The chain's CDR3 is CASSLLLAGGNEQYF. Here the CDR3 DNA reads TGTGCCAGCAGTTTATTACTAGCGGGAGGTAACGAGCAGTACTTC. The chain employs TRBV28 and TRBJ2-7; the match to TRBD2 covers 12 bases. Looked up from germline, CDR1 is MDHEN and CDR2 is SYDVKM. The CDR3 has 15 residues. V lost 1 base to trimming and J lost 5 bases; unmatched junction nucleotides: 3.

The chain has TRBV10-3 and TRBJ2-5; D possibly uses TRBD1 or TRBD2 (5 bases each). CDR3 length equals 20 residues. Trimming pared 0 bases from V and 3 bases from J, leaving 26 bases between. Germline V gene data show CDR1 as ENHRY and CDR2 as SYGVKD. The CDR3 DNA follows: TGTGCCATCAGTGAGTCAGGAAGGAGGCAGGGCCAGTACCTCGAAGAGACCCAGTACTTC. Its translation is CAISESGRRQGQYLEETQYF.

The chain is built from TRBV2 and TRBJ1-3; D may be TRBD1 (6 bases). The germline V and J ends were trimmed by 6 bases and 2 bases, with 14 bases remaining between them. The CDR3 loop spans 15 amino acids. Per germline, CDR1 SNHLY and CDR2 FYNNEI. The CDR3 here is CASRTSGVTGNTIYF. For the CDR3, the DNA is TGTGCCAGCAGAACCTCAGGGGTTACTGGAAACACCATATATTTT.

The V gene is TRBV6-5, the J gene TRBJ1-1; D unresolved. Germline V gene lookup returns CDR1 MNHEY and CDR2 SVGAGI. CDR3 length: 14 amino acids. V was pared by 5 bases and J by 4 bases, with 14 bases between. The CDR3 region is CASSALDGSTEAFF. The CDR3 DNA follows: TGTGCCAGCAGTGCTTTGGACGGATCCACTGAAGCTTTCTTT.

The rearrangement links TRBV7-3 to TRBJ2-1; possibly TRBD2 for D (6 bases). Germline V gene sequence: CDR1 SGHTA, CDR2 FQGTGA. The CDR3 has 16 residues. The V end lost 2 bases, the J end lost 1 base, and 12 bases lay between the germline ends. This CDR3 reads CASSLGGYSSYNEQFF. The CDR3 region has the DNA TGTGCCAGCAGCTTAGGGGGGTACAGTTCCTACAATGAGCAGTTCTTC.